One sample yielded the 15 T cell receptor beta chains listed below, sequenced in a study of spatial heterogeneity in lung cancer. TCRdb fed the 5' RACE reads into MiXCR, producing one record per CDR3 protein. Among 9,500 to 12,000 distinct CDR3 sequences listed, about a fifth were seen once. Time point meaning: blood at routine non-recurrence follow-up after resection. The material sequenced was PBMCs, taken at follow-up. The receptor source for this set is a male donor with early-stage non-small cell lung cancer.

This chain uses TRBV6-2 or TRBV6-3 with TRBJ2-2; unclear D gene. Trimming cost V 3 bases and J 5 bases, with 10 bases left between them. Looked up from germline, CDR1 is MNHEY and CDR2 is SVGEGT. CDR3 size: 14 residues. CDR3 DNA sequence: TGTGCCAGCAGTTATGGGGAACGAACCGGGGAGCTGTTTTTT. Its translation is CASSYGERTGELFF.

This clonotype has at least ten counts. The V and J genes are TRBV28 and TRBJ1-4; D perhaps matches TRBD1 (6 bases). The CDR3 contains 14 residues. Trimming cost V 5 bases and J 8 bases, with 15 bases left between them. Germline V gene sequence: CDR1 MDHEN, CDR2 SYDVKM. The CDR3 is CASSLGGFSEKLFF. The CDR3 nucleotides are TGTGCCAGCAGTCTAGGGGGATTCAGCGAAAAACTGTTTTTT.

This clonotype was counted only a few times. The V gene is TRBV7-2, the J gene TRBJ2-3, with D possibly being TRBD1 (5 bases). The germline CDR1 and CDR2 sequences are SGHTA and FQGNSA. CDR3 length equals 15 residues. Trimming cost V 3 bases and J 4 bases, with 14 bases left between them. The CDR3 DNA sequence: TGTGCCAGCAGCTTGACAGTCCTAGGTCCAGATACGCAGTATTTT. Encoded protein: CASSLTVLGPDTQYF.

This clonotype showed up many times. The gene calls are TRBV5-6 and TRBJ2-7; D tentatively reads TRBD1 or TRBD2 (5 bases each). Germline lookup yields CDR1 SGHDT and CDR2 YYEEEE. The CDR3 extends over 15 amino acids. Trimming cost V 3 bases and J 0 bases, with 13 bases left between them. DNA of the CDR3: TGTGCCAGCAGCTCCGGGACGCAGCTCTCCTACGAGCAGTACTTC. This codes for CASSSGTQLSYEQYF.

There are many counts of this clonotype. J is TRBJ1-2 and V is TRBV20-1; no firm D call. CDR1 and CDR2 from the germline V gene are DFQATT and SNEGSKA (reference sequence). V was shortened by 2 bases and J by 0 bases, with 16 bases between the two germline ends. The CDR3 is 16 residues long. CDR3 protein: CSARMGSQPANYGYTF. The CDR3 DNA is TGCAGTGCTAGAATGGGTTCGCAACCAGCTAACTATGGCTACACCTTC.

This clonotype was seen ten or more times. This rearrangement joins TRBV18 to TRBJ2-7, with D unresolved. This CDR3 region has 13 residues. Germline CDR1 KGHSH, CDR2 LQKENI. Trimming removed 1 base at V and 2 bases at J, with 6 bases between. The CDR3 loop is CASSPRVPYEQYF. The CDR3 DNA reads as TGTGCCAGCTCACCACGGGTCCCCTACGAGCAGTACTTC. Complete variable domain (other parts from reference TRBV18 and TRBJ2-7): NAGVMQNPRHLVRRRGQEARLRCSPMKGHSHVYWYRQLPEEGLKFMVYLQKENIIDESGMPKERFSAEFPKEGPSILRIQQVVRGDSAAYFCASSPRVPYEQYFGPGTRLTVT.

By sample share, this clonotype is medium-sized (0.01 to 0.1%). The V and J genes are TRBV27 and TRBJ1-6; maybe TRBD1 (5 bases). The CDR3 sequence is 15 residues long. The germline V and J ends were trimmed by 6 bases and 7 bases, with 16 bases remaining between them. The germline V gene encodes CDR1 MNHEY and CDR2 SMNVEV (reference sequence). In DNA form, the CDR3 reads TGTGCCAGCAGATTTGAATACAGGTCCAATTCACCCCTCCACTTT. It encodes CASRFEYRSNSPLHF.

By frequency in the sample, this clonotype is medium-sized. J is TRBJ2-7 and V is TRBV5-4, with 9 bases that match TRBD2. The V gene end was trimmed by 4 bases and the J gene end by 0 bases; junction bases not matched to a gene: 5. The CDR3 is 15 amino acids. Per the germline V gene, CDR1 is SGHNT and CDR2 is YYREEE (reference sequence). CDR3 in DNA: TGTGCCAGCAGCCGTAGCGGGAGACCCTCCTACGAGCAGTACTTC. It codes for CASSRSGRPSYEQYF.

At least ten counts were recorded for this clonotype. This rearrangement joins TRBV28 to TRBJ2-1; D could derive from TRBD1 or TRBD2 (6 bases each). Trimming pared 2 bases from V and 7 bases from J, leaving 15 bases between. The CDR3 spans 15 residues. Germline CDR1 is MDHEN and CDR2 is SYDVKM. CDR3 amino acids: CASSLRGALINEQFF. CDR3 nucleotides: TGTGCCAGCAGTTTAAGGGGGGCGCTAATTAATGAGCAGTTCTTC.

In this sample, this clonotype turned up a few times. The chain combines TRBV10-3 with TRBJ2-1, with D tentatively TRBD1 (6 bases). The CDR3 extends over 11 amino acids. V lost 6 bases, J lost 10 bases, and 10 bases lay in between. CDR1 ENHRY and CDR2 SYGVKD come from the germline V gene. The CDR3 loop reads CAIRDDREQFF. For the CDR3, the DNA is TGTGCCATCAGGGATGACAGGGAGCAGTTCTTC.

This clonotype is classed as medium-sized. The chain is built from TRBV4-2 and TRBJ1-2; perhaps TRBD1 as D (5 bases). The CDR3 consists of 19 residues. Germline V gives CDR1 LGHNA, CDR2 YNFKEQ. Trimming stripped 0 bases from V and 0 bases from J, with 20 bases between. The CDR3 sequence is CASSQDIGLGGESNYGYTF. The DNA for the CDR3 is TGTGCCAGCAGCCAAGATATTGGACTCGGGGGAGAGTCTAACTATGGCTACACCTTC.

V and J are TRBV7-7 and TRBJ2-1; 8 positions match TRBD2. From germline, CDR1 is SSHAT and CDR2 FNYEAQ (reference sequence). The V segment lost 5 bases and the J segment 9 bases; nucleotides outside the gene matches: 12. The CDR3 extends over 15 amino acids. The CDR3: CASSPGWAGGGEQFF. The CDR3 DNA reads as TGTGCCAGCAGCCCCGGATGGGCGGGAGGAGGTGAGCAGTTCTTC.

This clonotype was observed many times. The chain uses TRBV29-1 and TRBJ2-1; D is possibly TRBD1 (6 bases). Trimming removed 4 bases from V and 6 bases from J, with 13 bases in between. The CDR3 is 13 amino acids. Germline V gene data show CDR1 as SQVTM and CDR2 as ANQGSEA. The CDR3 nucleotides read TGCAGCGTTGGGGGGACACCCTTCAATGAGCAGTTCTTC. It codes for CSVGGTPFNEQFF.

This clonotype was seen at least ten times. The chain is built from TRBV20-1 and TRBJ2-7; no definite D call. Germline values: CDR1 DFQATT, CDR2 SNEGSKA (reference sequence). Trimming cost V 0 bases and J 1 base, with 7 bases left between them. The CDR3 length is 13 residues. CDR3 residues: CSARDLRSYEQYF. The CDR3 coding sequence is TGCAGTGCTAGAGACCTTCGATCCTACGAGCAGTACTTC.

This chain uses TRBV4-1 with TRBJ1-5; no firm D call. V was shortened by 0 bases and J by 3 bases, with 12 bases between the two germline ends. The germline CDR1 and CDR2 sequences are MGHRA and YSYEKL. This CDR3 region has 16 residues. CDR3 region: CASSQDTETFNQPQHF. For the CDR3, the DNA is TGCGCCAGCAGCCAAGATACAGAGACTTTCAATCAGCCCCAGCATTTT.